This T cell receptor beta chain is from a study of lymphopenia after photon versus proton radiotherapy. Here immunoSEQ multiplex PCR was the method, and the copy in TCRdb shows in-frame clones only, minus some. The sample has 150,000 or so clones; around nine tenths are singletons. Remarks on this clone: What it binds is unknown.

Study-level points and caveats: Post-nadir diversity loss with photons came from oligoclonal expansion, particularly CD8+ Temra cells. Photon-treated patients lost naive T cells and TCR diversity; proton-treated stayed stable.

CDR3 size: 15 residues. Trimming stripped 0 bases from V and 0 bases from J, with 6 bases between. Germline V gives CDR1 KGHSH, CDR2 LQKENI. This receptor was taken from a man over 45 with gastric cancer. The chain uses TRBV18 and TRBJ1-5; D is uncertain. The sample was peripheral blood, taken from a patient treated with photon-based radiotherapy. The CDR3 coding sequence is TGTGCCAGCTCACCACCGGATTATAGCAATCAGCCCCAGCATTTT. This encodes CASSPPDYSNQPQHF.